This T cell receptor beta chain stems from a study of CD8 T cells in Susac syndrome. Random hexamers were used to reverse transcribe the RNA input (about 0.5 to 1 ug). immunoSEQ multiplex PCR amplified TCR beta CDR3 across 54 Vbeta, 13 Jbeta. TCRdb called the immunoSEQ multiplex PCR reads again in MiXCR, with one record for every CDR3 protein. The table includes 150,000 to 200,000 distinct CDR3 sequences, about 94% detected once. From blood CD8+ and CD4+ T cells, TCR beta sequences were generated. Controls were healthy donors chosen to match patients in age and sex. The germline V gene encodes CDR1 LNHNV and CDR2 YYDKDF (reference sequence). The CDR3 extends over 15 amino acids. Trimming shortened V by 5 bases and J by 6 bases, and 19 bases separated the two germline ends.

The V and J genes are TRBV15 and TRBJ1-2; no definite D call. Sequencing was carried out using CD4+ T cells from PBMCs. The clonotype originates from a human donor in good health. CDR3 in amino acids: CATSPRLGITDGYTF. For the CDR3, the DNA is TGTGCCACCAGCCCGCGTCTGGGAATTACGGATGGCTACACCTTC.